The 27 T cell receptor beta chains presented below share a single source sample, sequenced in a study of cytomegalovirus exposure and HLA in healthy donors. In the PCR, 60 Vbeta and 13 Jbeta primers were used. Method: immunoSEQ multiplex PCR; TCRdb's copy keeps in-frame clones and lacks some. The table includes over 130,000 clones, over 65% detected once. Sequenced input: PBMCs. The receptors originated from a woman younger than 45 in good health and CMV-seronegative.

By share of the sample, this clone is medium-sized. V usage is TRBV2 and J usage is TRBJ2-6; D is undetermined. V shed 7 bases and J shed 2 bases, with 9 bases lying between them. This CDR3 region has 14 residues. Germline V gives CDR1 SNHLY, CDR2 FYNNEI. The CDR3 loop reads CASIWAAGANVLTF. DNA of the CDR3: TGTGCCAGCATATGGGCAGCTGGGGCCAACGTCCTGACTTTC.

Here the CDR3 reads CASSSSQGADGTEAFF. The CDR3 nucleotides are TGTGCCAGCAGTTCCTCACAGGGGGCTGACGGCACTGAAGCTTTCTTT. The chain is built from TRBV27 and TRBJ1-1; 9 bases align to TRBD1. Germline assignment: CDR1 MNHEY and CDR2 SMNVEV (reference sequence). The length of the CDR3 is 16 residues. The V segment lost 4 bases and the J segment 4 bases; nucleotides outside the gene matches: 10.

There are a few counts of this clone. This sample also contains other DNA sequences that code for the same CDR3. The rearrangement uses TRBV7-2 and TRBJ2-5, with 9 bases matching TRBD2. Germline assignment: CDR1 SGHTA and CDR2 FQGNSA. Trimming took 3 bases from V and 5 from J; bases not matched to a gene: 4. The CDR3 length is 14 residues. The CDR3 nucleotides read TGTGCCAGCAGCTTTAGCGGGGGCGGGGAGACCCAGTACTTC. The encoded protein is CASSFSGGGETQYF.

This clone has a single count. The CDR3 DNA reads as TGTGCCAGTAGTATTACTGCTCGGGGGGATACGCAGTATTTT. Translating gives CASSITARGDTQYF. The chain couples TRBV19 to TRBJ2-3; TRBD2 might be the D (6 bases). The CDR3 runs to 14 residues. V dropped 3 bases and J dropped 6 bases, with 13 bases sitting between them. The germline CDR1 and CDR2 sequences are LNHDA and SQIVND (reference sequence).

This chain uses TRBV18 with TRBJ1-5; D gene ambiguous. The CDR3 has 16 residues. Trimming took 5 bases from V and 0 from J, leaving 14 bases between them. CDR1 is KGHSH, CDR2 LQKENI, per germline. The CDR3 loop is CASSASSSNSNQPQHF. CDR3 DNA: TGTGCCAGCTCAGCAAGCTCCTCTAATAGCAATCAGCCCCAGCATTTT. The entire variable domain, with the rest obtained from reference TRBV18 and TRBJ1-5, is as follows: NAGVMQNPRHLVRRRGQEARLRCSPMKGHSHVYWYRQLPEEGLKFMVYLQKENIIDESGMPKERFSAEFPKEGPSILRIQQVVRGDSAAYFCASSASSSNSNQPQHFGDGTRLSIL.

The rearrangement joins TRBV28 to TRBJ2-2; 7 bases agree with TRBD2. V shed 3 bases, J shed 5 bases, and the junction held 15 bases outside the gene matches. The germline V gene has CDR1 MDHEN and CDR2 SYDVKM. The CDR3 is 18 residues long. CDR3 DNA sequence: TGTGCCAGCAGTTTTATTTTGGGTGGCGGGAGAAGGACCGGGGAGCTGTTTTTT. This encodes CASSFILGGGRRTGELFF. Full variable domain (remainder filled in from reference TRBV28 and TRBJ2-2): DVKVTQSSRYLVKRTGEKVFLECVQDMDHENMFWYRQDPGLGLRLIYFSYDVKMKEKGDIPEGYSVSREKKERFSLILESASTNQTSMYLCASSFILGGGRRTGELFFGEGSRLTVL.

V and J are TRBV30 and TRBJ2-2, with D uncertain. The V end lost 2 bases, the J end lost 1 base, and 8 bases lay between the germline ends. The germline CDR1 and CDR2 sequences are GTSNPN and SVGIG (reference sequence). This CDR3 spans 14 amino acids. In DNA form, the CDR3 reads TGTGCCTGGAGTTTTCCCGGGAACACCGGGGAGCTGTTTTTT. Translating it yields CAWSFPGNTGELFF.

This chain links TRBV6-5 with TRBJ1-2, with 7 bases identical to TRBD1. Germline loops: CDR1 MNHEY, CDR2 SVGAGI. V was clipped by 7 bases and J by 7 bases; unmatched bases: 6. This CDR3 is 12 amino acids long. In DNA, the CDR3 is TGTGCCAGCAAGGGGACAGTGGGTGGCTACACCTTC. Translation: CASKGTVGGYTF.

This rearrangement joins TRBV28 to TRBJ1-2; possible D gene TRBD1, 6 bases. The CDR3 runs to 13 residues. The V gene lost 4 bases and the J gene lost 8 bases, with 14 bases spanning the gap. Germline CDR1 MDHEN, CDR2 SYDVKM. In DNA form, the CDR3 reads TGTGCCAGCAGTTCCGGGACACGAAAAGGCTACACCTTC. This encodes CASSSGTRKGYTF.

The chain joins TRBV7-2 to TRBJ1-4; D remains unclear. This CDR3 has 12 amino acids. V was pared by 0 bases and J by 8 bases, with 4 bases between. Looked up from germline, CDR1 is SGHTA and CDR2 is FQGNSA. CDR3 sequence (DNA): TGTGCCAGCAGCTTAGCGCGAGAAAAACTGTTTTTT. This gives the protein CASSLAREKLFF.

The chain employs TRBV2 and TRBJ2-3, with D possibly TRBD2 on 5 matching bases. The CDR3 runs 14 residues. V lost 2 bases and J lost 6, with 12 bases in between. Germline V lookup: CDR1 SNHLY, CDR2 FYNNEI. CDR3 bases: TGTGCCAGCAGTGAAAACGGGATGGGGGATACGCAGTATTTT. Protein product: CASSENGMGDTQYF.

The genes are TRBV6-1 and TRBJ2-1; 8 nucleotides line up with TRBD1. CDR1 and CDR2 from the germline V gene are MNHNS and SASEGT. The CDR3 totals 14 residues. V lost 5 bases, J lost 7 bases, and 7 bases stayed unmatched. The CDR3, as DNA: TGTGCCAGCAGTACAGGGGGGTCTGGGAATGAGCAGTTCTTC. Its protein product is CASSTGGSGNEQFF.

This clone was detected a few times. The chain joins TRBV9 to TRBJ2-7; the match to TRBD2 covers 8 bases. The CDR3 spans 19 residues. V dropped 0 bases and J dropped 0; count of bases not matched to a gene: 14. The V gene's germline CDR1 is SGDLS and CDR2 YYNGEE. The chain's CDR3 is CASSVEAPFERESSYEQYF. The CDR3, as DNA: TGTGCCAGCAGCGTAGAAGCTCCTTTCGAGCGGGAGAGCTCCTACGAGCAGTACTTC.

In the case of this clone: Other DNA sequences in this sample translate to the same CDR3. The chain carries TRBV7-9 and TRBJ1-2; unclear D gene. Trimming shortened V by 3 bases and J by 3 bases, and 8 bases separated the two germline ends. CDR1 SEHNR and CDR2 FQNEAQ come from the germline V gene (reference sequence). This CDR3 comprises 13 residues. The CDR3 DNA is TGTGCCAGCAGCTTCGGCAGCGACTATGGCTACACCTTC. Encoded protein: CASSFGSDYGYTF.

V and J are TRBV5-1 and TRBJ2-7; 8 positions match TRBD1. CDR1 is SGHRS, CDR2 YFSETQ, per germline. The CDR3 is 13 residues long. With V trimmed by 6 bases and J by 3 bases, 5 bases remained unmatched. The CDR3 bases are TGCGCCAGCACCCCCGGACAGGGCTACGAGCAGTACTTC. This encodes CASTPGQGYEQYF.

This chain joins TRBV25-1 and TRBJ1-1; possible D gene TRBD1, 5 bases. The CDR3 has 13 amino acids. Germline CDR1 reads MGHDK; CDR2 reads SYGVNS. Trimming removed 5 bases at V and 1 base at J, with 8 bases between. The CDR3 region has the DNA TGTGCCAGCAGTTTGACAGCGAACACTGAAGCTTTCTTT. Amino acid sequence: CASSLTANTEAFF.

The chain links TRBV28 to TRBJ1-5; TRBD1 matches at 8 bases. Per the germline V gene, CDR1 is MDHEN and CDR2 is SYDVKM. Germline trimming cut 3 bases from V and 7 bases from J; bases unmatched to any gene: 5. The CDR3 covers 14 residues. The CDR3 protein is CASSFGQGGQPQHF. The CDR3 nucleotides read TGTGCCAGCAGTTTCGGACAGGGCGGACAGCCCCAGCATTTT.

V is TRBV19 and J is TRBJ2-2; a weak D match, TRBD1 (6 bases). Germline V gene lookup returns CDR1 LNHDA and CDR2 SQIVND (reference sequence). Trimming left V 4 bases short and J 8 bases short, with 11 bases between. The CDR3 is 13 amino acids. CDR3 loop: CASSRTVAGELFF. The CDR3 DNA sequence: TGTGCCAGTAGTAGGACAGTCGCTGGGGAGCTGTTTTTT.

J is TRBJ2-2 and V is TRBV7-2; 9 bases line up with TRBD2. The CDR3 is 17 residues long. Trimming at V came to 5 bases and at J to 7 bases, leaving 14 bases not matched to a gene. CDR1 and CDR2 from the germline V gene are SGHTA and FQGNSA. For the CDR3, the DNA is TGTGCCAGCAGCGGGGGGCCGCTAGCGGGGTCGGGCGGGGAGCTGTTTTTT. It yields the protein CASSGGPLAGSGGELFF.

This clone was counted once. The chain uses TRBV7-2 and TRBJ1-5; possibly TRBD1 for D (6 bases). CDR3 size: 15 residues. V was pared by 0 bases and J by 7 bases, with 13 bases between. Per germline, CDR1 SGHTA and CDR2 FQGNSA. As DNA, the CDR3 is TGTGCCAGCAGCTTAGCGCTTAGGGGGGGACAGCCCCAGCATTTT. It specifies CASSLALRGGQPQHF.

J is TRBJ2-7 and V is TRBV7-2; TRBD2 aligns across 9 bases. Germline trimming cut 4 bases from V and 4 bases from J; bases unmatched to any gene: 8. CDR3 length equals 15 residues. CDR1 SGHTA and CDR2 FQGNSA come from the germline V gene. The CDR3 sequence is CASSSDSGRQYEQYF. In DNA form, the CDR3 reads TGTGCCAGCAGCTCCGATAGCGGGAGACAATACGAGCAGTACTTC.

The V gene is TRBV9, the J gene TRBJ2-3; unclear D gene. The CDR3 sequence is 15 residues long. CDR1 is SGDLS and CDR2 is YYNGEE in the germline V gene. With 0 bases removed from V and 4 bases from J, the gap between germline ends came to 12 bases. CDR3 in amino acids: CASSVGTREADTQYF. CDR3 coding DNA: TGTGCCAGCAGCGTAGGTACCCGCGAGGCAGATACGCAGTATTTT. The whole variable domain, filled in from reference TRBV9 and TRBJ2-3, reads DSGVTQTPKHLITATGQRVTLRCSPRSGDLSVYWYQQSLDQGLQFLIQYYNGEERAKGNILERFSAQQFPDLHSELNLSSLELGDSALYFCASSVGTREADTQYFGPGTRLTVL.

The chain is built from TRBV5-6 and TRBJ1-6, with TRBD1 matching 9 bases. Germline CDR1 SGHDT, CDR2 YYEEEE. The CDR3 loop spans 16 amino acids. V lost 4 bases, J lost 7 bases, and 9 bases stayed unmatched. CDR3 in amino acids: CASSGNRGQANSPLHF. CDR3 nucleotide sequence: TGTGCCAGCAGCGGGAACAGGGGGCAGGCGAATTCACCCCTCCACTTT.

The CDR3, as DNA: TGTGCCTGGAGTGTCGGGTTAGCGGGAGGGGGTGAGCAGTTCTTC. It specifies CAWSVGLAGGGEQFF. The chain combines TRBV30 with TRBJ2-1; 11 nucleotides match TRBD2. This CDR3 has 15 amino acids. The germline CDR1 and CDR2 sequences are GTSNPN and SVGIG (reference sequence). V was clipped by 0 bases and J by 9 bases; unmatched bases: 7.

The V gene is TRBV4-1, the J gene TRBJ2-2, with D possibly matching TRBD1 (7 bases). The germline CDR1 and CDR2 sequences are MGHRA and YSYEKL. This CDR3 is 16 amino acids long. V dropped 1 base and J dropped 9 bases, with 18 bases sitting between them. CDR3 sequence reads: CASSQVPGGLTRELFF. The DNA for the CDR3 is TGCGCCAGCAGCCAAGTGCCAGGGGGGTTAACCCGGGAGCTGTTTTTT.

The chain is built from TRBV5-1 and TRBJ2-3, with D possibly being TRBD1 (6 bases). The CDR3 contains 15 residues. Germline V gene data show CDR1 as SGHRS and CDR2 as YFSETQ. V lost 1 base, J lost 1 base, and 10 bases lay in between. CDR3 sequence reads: CASSLLRQGTDTQYF. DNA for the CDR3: TGCGCCAGCAGCTTGTTAAGACAGGGCACAGATACGCAGTATTTT.

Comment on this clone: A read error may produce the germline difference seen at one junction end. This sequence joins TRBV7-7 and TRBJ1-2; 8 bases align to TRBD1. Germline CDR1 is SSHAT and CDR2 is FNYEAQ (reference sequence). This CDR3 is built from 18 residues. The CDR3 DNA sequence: TGTGCTAGCAGCTCAGGGTGGACAGGGCCTTATCCTAACTATGGCTACACCTTC. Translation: CASSSGWTGPYPNYGYTF.